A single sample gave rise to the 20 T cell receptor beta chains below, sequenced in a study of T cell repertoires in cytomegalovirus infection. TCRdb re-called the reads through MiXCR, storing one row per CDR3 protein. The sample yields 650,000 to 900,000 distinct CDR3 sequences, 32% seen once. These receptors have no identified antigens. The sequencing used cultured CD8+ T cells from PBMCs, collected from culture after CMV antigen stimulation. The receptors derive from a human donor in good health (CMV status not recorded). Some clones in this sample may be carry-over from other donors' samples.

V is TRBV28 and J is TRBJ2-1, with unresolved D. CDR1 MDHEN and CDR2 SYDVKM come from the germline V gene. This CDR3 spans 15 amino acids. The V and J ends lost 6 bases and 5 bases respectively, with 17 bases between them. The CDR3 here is CASRLMAGGNNEQFF. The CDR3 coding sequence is TGTGCCAGCAGACTGATGGCAGGTGGAAACAATGAGCAGTTCTTC. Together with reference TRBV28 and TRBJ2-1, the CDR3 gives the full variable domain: DVKVTQSSRYLVKRTGEKVFLECVQDMDHENMFWYRQDPGLGLRLIYFSYDVKMKEKGDIPEGYSVSREKKERFSLILESASTNQTSMYLCASRLMAGGNNEQFFGPGTRLTVL.

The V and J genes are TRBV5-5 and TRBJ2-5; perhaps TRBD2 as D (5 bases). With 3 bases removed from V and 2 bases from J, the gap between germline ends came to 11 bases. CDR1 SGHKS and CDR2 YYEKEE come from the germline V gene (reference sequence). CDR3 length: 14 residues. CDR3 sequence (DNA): TGTGCCAGCAGCTCCATGGCGGGTCAAGAGACCCAGTACTTC. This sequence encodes CASSSMAGQETQYF.

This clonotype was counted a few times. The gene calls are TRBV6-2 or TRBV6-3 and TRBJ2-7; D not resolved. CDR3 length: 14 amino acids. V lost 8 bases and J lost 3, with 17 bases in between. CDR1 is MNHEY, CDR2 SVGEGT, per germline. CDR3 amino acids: CASGLRSGYYEQYV. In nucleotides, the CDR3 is TGTGCCAGCGGGCTACGTAGTGGTTACTACGAGCAGTACGTC.

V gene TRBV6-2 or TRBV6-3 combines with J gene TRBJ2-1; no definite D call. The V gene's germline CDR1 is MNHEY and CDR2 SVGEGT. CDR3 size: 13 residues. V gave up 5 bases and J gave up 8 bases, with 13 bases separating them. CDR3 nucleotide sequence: TGTGCCAGCAGTCCCCGAGGCTCCGATGAGCAGTTCTTC. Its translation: CASSPRGSDEQFF.

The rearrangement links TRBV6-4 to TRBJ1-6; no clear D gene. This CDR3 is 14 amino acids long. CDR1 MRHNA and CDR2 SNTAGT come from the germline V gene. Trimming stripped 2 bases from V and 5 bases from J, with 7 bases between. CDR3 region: CASSDRQNNSPLHF. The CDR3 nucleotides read TGTGCCAGCAGTGACCGGCAGAATAATTCACCCCTCCACTTT.

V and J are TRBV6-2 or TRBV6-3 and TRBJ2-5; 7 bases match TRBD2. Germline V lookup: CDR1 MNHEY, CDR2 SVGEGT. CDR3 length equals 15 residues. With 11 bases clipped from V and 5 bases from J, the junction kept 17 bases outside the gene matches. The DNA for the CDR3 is TGTGCCGCCCAGCTCTTAGGCGGGGGAGGGGAGACCCAGTACTTC. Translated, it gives CAAQLLGGGGETQYF.

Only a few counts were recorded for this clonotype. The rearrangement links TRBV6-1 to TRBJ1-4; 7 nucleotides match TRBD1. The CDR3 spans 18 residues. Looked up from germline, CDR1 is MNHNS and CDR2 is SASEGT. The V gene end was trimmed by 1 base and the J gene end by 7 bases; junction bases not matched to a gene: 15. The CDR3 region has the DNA TGTGCCAGCAGTGAAGGATGGGACAGAGACCCTCTACGTGAAAAACTGTTTTTT. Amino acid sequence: CASSEGWDRDPLREKLFF.

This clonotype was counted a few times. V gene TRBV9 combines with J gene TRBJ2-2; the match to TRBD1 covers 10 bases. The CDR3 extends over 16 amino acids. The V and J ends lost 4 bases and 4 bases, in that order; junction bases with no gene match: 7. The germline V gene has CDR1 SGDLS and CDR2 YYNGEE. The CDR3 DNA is TGTGCCAGCAGCTCTCGGGGACAGGGGAGCACCGGGGAGCTGTTTTTT. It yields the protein CASSSRGQGSTGELFF.

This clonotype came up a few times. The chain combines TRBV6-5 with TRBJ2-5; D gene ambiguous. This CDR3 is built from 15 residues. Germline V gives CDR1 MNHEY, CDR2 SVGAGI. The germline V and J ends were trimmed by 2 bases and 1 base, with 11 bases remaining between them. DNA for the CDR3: TGTGCCAGCAGTTACAATTCTGGCCCCCAAGAGACCCAGTACTTC. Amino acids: CASSYNSGPQETQYF.

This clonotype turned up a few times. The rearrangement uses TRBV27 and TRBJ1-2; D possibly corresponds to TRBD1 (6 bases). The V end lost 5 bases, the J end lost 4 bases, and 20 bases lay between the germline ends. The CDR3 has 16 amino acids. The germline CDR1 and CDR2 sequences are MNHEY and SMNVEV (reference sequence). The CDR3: CASSPSLGTQFYGYTF. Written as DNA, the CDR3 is TGTGCCAGCAGTCCCTCCCTAGGGACACAATTCTATGGCTACACCTTC.

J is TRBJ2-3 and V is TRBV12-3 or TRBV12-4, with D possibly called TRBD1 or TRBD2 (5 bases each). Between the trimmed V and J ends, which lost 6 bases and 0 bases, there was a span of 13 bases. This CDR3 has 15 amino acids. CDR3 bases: TGTGCCAGCAGCCAAGGGACCATGAGCACAGATACGCAGTATTTT. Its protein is CASSQGTMSTDTQYF.

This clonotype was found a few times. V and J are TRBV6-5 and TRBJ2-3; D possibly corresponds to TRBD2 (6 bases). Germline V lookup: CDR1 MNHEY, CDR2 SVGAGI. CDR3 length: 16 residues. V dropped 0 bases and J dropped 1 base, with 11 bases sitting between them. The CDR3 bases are TGTGCCAGCAGTTACTCTCCTAGCGAGGGCACAGATACGCAGTATTTT. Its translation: CASSYSPSEGTDTQYF.

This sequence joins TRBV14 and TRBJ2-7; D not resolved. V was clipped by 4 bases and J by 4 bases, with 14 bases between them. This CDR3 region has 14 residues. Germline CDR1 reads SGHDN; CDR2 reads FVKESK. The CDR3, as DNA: TGTGCCAGCAGCCCCGCAGCCTCCAGATACGAGCAGTACTTC. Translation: CASSPAASRYEQYF.

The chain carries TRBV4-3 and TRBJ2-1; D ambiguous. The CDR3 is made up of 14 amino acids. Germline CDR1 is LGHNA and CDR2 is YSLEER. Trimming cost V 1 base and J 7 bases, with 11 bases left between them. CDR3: CASSQGTLGNEQFF. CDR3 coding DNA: TGCGCCAGCAGCCAAGGGACGCTGGGGAATGAGCAGTTCTTC.

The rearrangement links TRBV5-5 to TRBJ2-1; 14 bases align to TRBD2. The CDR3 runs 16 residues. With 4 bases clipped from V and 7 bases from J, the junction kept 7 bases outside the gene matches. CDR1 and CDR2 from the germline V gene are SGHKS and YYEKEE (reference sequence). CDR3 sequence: CASSQRLAGGPNEQFF. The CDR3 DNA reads TGTGCCAGCAGCCAACGACTAGCGGGGGGGCCGAATGAGCAGTTCTTC.

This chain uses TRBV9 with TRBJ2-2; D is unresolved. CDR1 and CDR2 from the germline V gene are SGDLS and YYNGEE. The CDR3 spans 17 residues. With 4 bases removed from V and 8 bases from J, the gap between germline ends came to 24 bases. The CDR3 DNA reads TGTGCCAGCAGCCCAGAGCCGGGCCTTACCCGTCCGGGGGAGCTGTTTTTT. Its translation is CASSPEPGLTRPGELFF.

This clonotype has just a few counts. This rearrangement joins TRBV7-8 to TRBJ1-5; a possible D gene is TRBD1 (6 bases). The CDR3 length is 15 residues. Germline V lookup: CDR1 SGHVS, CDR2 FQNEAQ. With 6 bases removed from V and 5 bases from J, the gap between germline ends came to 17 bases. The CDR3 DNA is TGTGCCAGCAGTGGACAGAGGGATTTCTATCAGCCCCAGCATTTT. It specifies CASSGQRDFYQPQHF. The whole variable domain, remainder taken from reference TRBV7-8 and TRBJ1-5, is GAGVSQSPRYKVAKRGQDVALRCDPISGHVSLFWYQQALGQGPEFLTYFQNEAQLDKSGLPSDRFFAERPEGSVSTLKIQRTQQEDSAVYLCASSGQRDFYQPQHFGDGTRLSIL.

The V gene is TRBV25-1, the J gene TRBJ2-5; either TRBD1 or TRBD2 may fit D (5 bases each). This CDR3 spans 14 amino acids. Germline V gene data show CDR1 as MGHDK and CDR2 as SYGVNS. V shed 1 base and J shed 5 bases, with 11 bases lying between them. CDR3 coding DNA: TGTGCCAGCAGTGAATGGGGGAGAGAGGAGACCCAGTACTTC. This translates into CASSEWGREETQYF.

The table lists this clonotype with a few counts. The CDR3 bases are TGCAGTGCAACGGGACTCCAGACTCCGTCCTACGAGCAGTACTTC. It encodes CSATGLQTPSYEQYF. The rearrangement joins TRBV20-1 to TRBJ2-7; possibly TRBD2 for D (6 bases). Trimming stripped 6 bases from V and 1 base from J, with 19 bases between. Germline loops: CDR1 DFQATT, CDR2 SNEGSKA (reference sequence). This CDR3 has 15 amino acids.

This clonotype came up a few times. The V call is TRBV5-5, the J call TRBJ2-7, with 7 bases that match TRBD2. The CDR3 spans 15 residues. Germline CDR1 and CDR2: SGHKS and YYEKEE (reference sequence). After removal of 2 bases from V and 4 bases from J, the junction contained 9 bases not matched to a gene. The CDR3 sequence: CASSFPGTTGYEQYF. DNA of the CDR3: TGTGCCAGCAGCTTCCCGGGGACTACGGGGTACGAGCAGTACTTC. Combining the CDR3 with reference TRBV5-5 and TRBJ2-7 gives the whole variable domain DAGVTQSPTHLIKTRGQQVTLRCSPISGHKSVSWYQQVLGQGPQFIFQYYEKEERGRGNFPDRFSARQFPNYSSELNVNALLLGDSALYLCASSFPGTTGYEQYFGPGTRLTVT.